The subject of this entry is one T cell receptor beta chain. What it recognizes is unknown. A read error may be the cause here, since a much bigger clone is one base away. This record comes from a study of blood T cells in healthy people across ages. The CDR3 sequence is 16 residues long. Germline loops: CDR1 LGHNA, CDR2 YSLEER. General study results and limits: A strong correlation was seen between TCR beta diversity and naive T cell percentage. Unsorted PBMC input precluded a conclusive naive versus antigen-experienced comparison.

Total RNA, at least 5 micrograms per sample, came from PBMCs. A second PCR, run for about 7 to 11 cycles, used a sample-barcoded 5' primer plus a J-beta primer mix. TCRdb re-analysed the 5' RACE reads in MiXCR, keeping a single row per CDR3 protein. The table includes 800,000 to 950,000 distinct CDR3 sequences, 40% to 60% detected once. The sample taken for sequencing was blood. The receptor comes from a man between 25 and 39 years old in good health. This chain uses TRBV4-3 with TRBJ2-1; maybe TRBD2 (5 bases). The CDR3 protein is CASSQGVTGSHNEQFF. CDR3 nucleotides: TGCGCCAGCAGCCAGGGAGTAACGGGCTCCCACAATGAGCAGTTCTTC.